This passage covers 5 T cell receptor beta chains from one sample sequenced in a study of CD8+ T cells in alopecia areata. RNA was extracted and reverse transcribed into cDNA as the sequencing template. Sequenced by immunoSEQ multiplex PCR; TCRdb stores in-frame clones only, minus some. The sample has some 120,000 clones; about 50% are singletons. Sequenced material: NKG2D-low CD8+ T cells sorted from blood. Receptors originate from a human donor with alopecia areata.

As concerns this clone: Distinct nucleotide sequences in the sample also encode this CDR3. The V and J genes are TRBV27 and TRBJ2-7; 8 nucleotides line up with TRBD2. This CDR3 region has 16 residues. In germline, CDR1 is MNHEY, CDR2 SMNVEV (reference sequence). The V segment lost 0 bases and the J segment 1 base; nucleotides outside the gene matches: 5. The CDR3 coding sequence is TGTGCCAGCAGTTTATCGGGGCTAGCGGGTTCCTACGAGCAGTACTTC. Protein sequence: CASSLSGLAGSYEQYF.

The rearrangement joins TRBV30 to TRBJ1-1, with a tentative D call TRBD1 (5 bases). The germline V and J ends were trimmed by 4 bases and 1 base, with 16 bases remaining between them. This CDR3 region has 15 residues. CDR1 and CDR2 (germline): GTSNPN, SVGIG (reference sequence). The CDR3 DNA follows: TGTGCCTGGATCCCCCGGGGGACGGGGAACACTGAAGCTTTCTTT. Its translation is CAWIPRGTGNTEAFF.

The V call is TRBV29-1, the J call TRBJ2-5; 7 bases match TRBD2. Germline values: CDR1 SQVTM, CDR2 ANQGSEA. Trimming cost V 4 bases and J 0 bases; bases outside gene matches: 5. The length of the CDR3 is 14 residues. The CDR3 sequence: CSVAGGRDQETQYF. The CDR3 coding sequence is TGCAGCGTTGCCGGCGGGAGAGACCAAGAGACCCAGTACTTC. Full variable domain (outside the CDR3, taken from reference TRBV29-1 and TRBJ2-5): SAVISQKPSRDICQRGTSLTIQCQVDSQVTMMFWYRQQPGQSLTLIATANQGSEATYESGFVIDKFPISRPNLTFSTLTVSNMSPEDSSIYLCSVAGGRDQETQYFGPGTRLLVL.

This clone was seen once. The V gene is TRBV30, the J gene TRBJ2-5; D call uncertain. Looked up from germline, CDR1 is GTSNPN and CDR2 is SVGIG (reference sequence). The ends were cut back, 0 bases at V and 0 bases at J, with 11 bases in the middle. CDR3 size: 15 residues. The chain's CDR3 is CAWSVPNENQETQYF. Written as DNA, the CDR3 is TGTGCCTGGAGTGTACCCAACGAAAACCAAGAGACCCAGTACTTC.

CDR3 sequence: CASSTVWVSTDTQYF. DNA for the CDR3: TGTGCCAGCAGCACCGTTTGGGTCAGCACAGATACGCAGTATTTT. The V and J genes are TRBV11-2 and TRBJ2-3; no clear D. Trimming shortened V by 5 bases and J by 0 bases, and 12 bases separated the two germline ends. Germline CDR1 is SGHAT and CDR2 is FQNNGV. The CDR3 consists of 15 residues.